Sequencing of this T cell receptor beta chain was carried out in a study of T cell responses to AZD1222 COVID-19 vaccine. Notes on the study in general: Most donors were white British, females outnumbered males, and clonal diversity was possibly underestimated. Of spike-specific TCRs, nearly half reportedly target regions left unmutated in variants.

The repertoire was sequenced with immunoSEQ multiplex PCR; TCRdb's copy has only in-frame clones and lacks some. This table holds 95,000 to 150,000 clones, around 86% found once. As regards this clone: Antigen specificity is unknown.

The sequencing here drew on peripheral blood, taken on day 0 of AZD1222 vaccination. The receptor was derived from an adult in good health.

The CDR3 is CASSPREGIYGYTF. DNA of the CDR3: TGTGCCAGCTCACCACGAGAAGGCATCTATGGCTACACCTTC. This sequence joins TRBV18 and TRBJ1-2; D is unclear. The CDR3 covers 14 residues. Per the germline V gene, CDR1 is KGHSH and CDR2 is LQKENI. The V and J ends lost 1 base and 4 bases respectively, with 10 bases between them.